What follows describes a single T cell receptor (beta chain). Its antigen remains unidentified. Base qualities are not provided; no much larger clone lies one nucleotide away. The data were taken from a study of T cell responses to AZD1222 COVID-19 vaccine (dated by TCRdb to about 2021). In terms of the full investigation: TCR sequencing was performed for approximately 240 trial participants, of whom 200 to 220 were given two doses of AZD1222 and approximately 26 were given two doses of MenACWY control vaccine. Enrollment into the trials was organized by age into subgroups of 18-55, 56-69 and 70-plus years, and those subgroups contained roughly 150, 30 and 60 TCR-sequenced participants, respectively. Summary of the overall study and its limitations: Participants were mostly white British, with more females than males. The authors suggested clonal diversity may have been underestimated. Reportedly, close to half of the unique spike-specific TCRs recognized epitopes lying outside the regions that are mutated in the B.1.351 and B.1.1.7 variants. The 56-69-year group was small, and its depth increase did not reach significance, likely because of low power. Because no day 14 peak-response samples were available, the repertoires could be characterized only after the peak T cell response. CD4 TCRs associated with the vaccine covered the entire spike protein, and the dominant responses were in regions 160-218 and 743-854. Conclusions about previously exposed vaccinees were limited because only six AZD1222 recipients were SARS-CoV-2 seropositive at baseline. Spike-specific TCR breadth and depth rose significantly after two AZD1222 doses compared with day 0 and with MenACWY recipients.

Between the V and J ends, shortened by 1 base and 2 bases respectively, the junction contains 2 bases. The CDR3 goes from the cysteine to the phenylalanine over 13 residues. The entry retains the CDR3 DNA only, 39 bases that are in frame from base 1. CDR1 and CDR2 are read off the germline V gene as MNHNS and SASEGT. The CDR3 regions of human TCRbeta chains were analyzed by immunosequencing. In the source study's methods: TCRs in the repertoires were compared against a reference library of SARS-CoV-2-specific TCRs that had been generated with the MIRA antigen-specificity platform. Breadth was defined as the fraction of unique TCRs that were SARS-CoV-2-associated, and depth was defined as the fraction of total T cells that were SARS-CoV-2-associated. Using the MIRA data, every spike-specific TCR was mapped to the spike region that the TCR reacted to and assigned to either a CD4 or a CD8 class. Log10-transformed breadth and depth values were compared by one-way ANOVA with Sidak's multiple comparisons tests. Entries here come from immuneACCESS through TCRdb and include only in-frame sequences with V and J called. Some clones fail to appear in such tables; in the studies checked, an unresolved V gene covers under half of the shortfall, and the cause of the remainder is unknown. V, J and clone size were drawn from that table, and D and trimming were deduced from the DNA. The sample data list 250,000 to 300,000 clones, and 90% to 95% of these were observed just once. Around 0.57% of the sample comes from the top ten.

Per the publication, the time point label means: about 28 days (+/-7) after the second vaccine dose. Because spike-specific TCR depth and breadth did not differ between the two schedules, AZD1222 recipients who got a second dose at roughly 4 weeks were pooled with those who got a second dose at roughly 12 weeks. The vaccinee samples were drawn from two UK trials, COV001 and COV002, one of which was a single-blind randomized controlled phase 2/3 trial testing AZD1222 (ChAdOx1 nCoV-19) in healthy adults. Trial participant PBMC samples were collected at day 0 and day 28 after the second dose for TCRbeta chain sequencing.

The sample in question was peripheral blood, obtained 28 days after the second AZD1222 dose. The chain couples TRBV6-1 to TRBJ2-2; there is no confident call for the D gene. The receptor was isolated from an adult who received the AZD1222 COVID-19 vaccine. The DNA reads as follows: TGTGCCAGCAGTGAAGTCAACACCGGGGAGCTGTTTTTT. Its protein product is CASSEVNTGELFF.